What follows are 2 T cell receptor beta chains derived from one specimen sequenced in a study of blood T cells in healthy people across ages. Primers used in a second PCR of roughly 6 to 11 cycles were a sample-barcoded 5' primer and a J-beta primer mix. TCRdb analysed the 5' RACE reads with MiXCR anew, one entry per CDR3 protein. The table has hundreds of thousands of distinct CDR3 sequences, approximately 31% seen once. The sample taken for sequencing was blood. The origin of the receptors is a woman older than 75 in good health.

This clonotype came up a few times. The chain couples TRBV7-2 to TRBJ1-1; D unclear. Looked up from germline, CDR1 is SGHTA and CDR2 is FQGNSA. The V gene lost 2 bases and the J gene lost 6 bases, with 13 bases spanning the gap. The CDR3 length is 14 residues. CDR3 in DNA: TGTGCCAGCAGCTTAAGACTTACCGTTTCTGAAGCTTTCTTT. This encodes CASSLRLTVSEAFF.

This clonotype was seen a handful of times. One end of the junction fails to match germline, which may point to a read error. The rearrangement joins TRBV7-3 to TRBJ2-3; tentative D call: TRBD2 (7 bases). The CDR3 is made up of 16 amino acids. Germline CDR1 SGHTA, CDR2 FQGTGA. The CDR3 nucleotides read TGTGCCAGCAGCTTAACGGGGGGGCCCGAAGGAGATGCGCAGTATTTT. It translates to CASSLTGGPEGDAQYF.